The 14 T cell receptor beta chains below all came from one sample that was sequenced in a study of T cell responses to AZD1222 COVID-19 vaccine. The table came from immunoSEQ multiplex PCR; TCRdb's copy has only in-frame clones and leaves some out. The top ten clones hold 4.5% to 5.5% of a sample with roughly 110,000 clones, nearly 90% of them seen once. The sequenced sample was peripheral blood, obtained 28 days after the second AZD1222 dose. Every receptor here comes from an adult who received the AZD1222 COVID-19 vaccine.

This chain links TRBV29-1 with TRBJ2-2; D gene ambiguous. V was clipped by 4 bases and J by 5 bases, with 8 bases between them. This CDR3 contains 12 residues. Germline values: CDR1 SQVTM, CDR2 ANQGSEA. The CDR3 loop reads CSVVQETGELFF. The DNA of the CDR3 is TGCAGCGTTGTTCAGGAGACCGGGGAGCTGTTTTTT.

The genes are TRBV19 and TRBJ1-2; 9 nucleotides match TRBD1. With V trimmed by 6 bases and J by 2 bases, 7 bases remained unmatched. The CDR3 contains 15 residues. Germline V CDR1 and CDR2: LNHDA, SQIVND (reference sequence). CDR3: CASSHGTGNNYGYTF. The CDR3 nucleotides read TGTGCCAGTAGCCACGGGACAGGGAACAACTATGGCTACACCTTC.

The table lists this clone with a count of one. The chain uses TRBV13 and TRBJ1-3, with D possibly matching TRBD1 (5 bases). The CDR3 runs to 15 residues. Germline V gene sequence: CDR1 PRHDT, CDR2 FYEKMQ (reference sequence). The V end was cut by 3 bases, the J end by 7 bases, with 16 bases between. The CDR3 region is CASSFGGLSYNTIYF. The CDR3 DNA follows: TGTGCCAGCAGCTTTGGGGGTTTATCATACAACACCATATATTTT. The full variable domain, with the rest looked up from reference TRBV13 and TRBJ1-3, is AAGVIQSPRHLIKEKRETATLKCYPIPRHDTVYWYQQGPGQDPQFLISFYEKMQSDKGSIPDRFSAQQFSDYHSELNMSSLELGDSALYFCASSFGGLSYNTIYFGEGSWLTVV.

The V gene is TRBV5-1, the J gene TRBJ1-1; 8 bases are shared with TRBD1. CDR3 size: 15 residues. J gave up 2 bases and V 4 bases, and 7 bases lay outside the gene matches. CDR1 is SGHRS and CDR2 is YFSETQ in the germline V gene. In nucleotides, the CDR3 is TGCGCCAGCAGCCGAGGGGGGACAGGCAACACTGAAGCTTTCTTT. This encodes CASSRGGTGNTEAFF.

Notes on this clone: Distinct nucleotide sequences in the sample also encode this CDR3. The gene calls are TRBV5-1 and TRBJ1-1, with 7 bases lining up with TRBD1. V lost 0 bases to trimming and J lost 4 bases; unmatched junction nucleotides: 3. Germline V lookup: CDR1 SGHRS, CDR2 YFSETQ. The CDR3 covers 14 residues. CDR3: CASSLGQGGTEAFF. The CDR3 nucleotides are TGCGCCAGCAGCTTGGGGCAGGGGGGCACTGAAGCTTTCTTT.

The chain is built from TRBV29-1 and TRBJ2-5; the D is unclear. Germline CDR1 is SQVTM and CDR2 is ANQGSEA. The CDR3 totals 14 residues. V dropped 5 bases and J dropped 1 base, with 14 bases sitting between them. The CDR3 DNA follows: TGCAGCGTTAGTGGACGCCAGAGCCAAGAGACCCAGTACTTC. It yields the protein CSVSGRQSQETQYF.

The V gene is TRBV5-1, the J gene TRBJ2-1; 11 nucleotides agree with TRBD2. The junction had 3 bases not matched to a gene; V was cut back by 2 bases and J by 5 bases. Germline V gene sequence: CDR1 SGHRS, CDR2 YFSETQ. This CDR3 contains 15 residues. The chain's CDR3 is CASSFGSGGDNEQFF. CDR3 sequence (DNA): TGCGCCAGCAGCTTCGGTAGCGGGGGGGACAATGAGCAGTTCTTC.

The rearrangement links TRBV7-9 to TRBJ2-5; unclear D gene. This CDR3 is 11 amino acids long. The V gene lost 5 bases and the J gene lost 1 base, with 2 bases spanning the gap. The germline V gene encodes CDR1 SEHNR and CDR2 FQNEAQ (reference sequence). CDR3 in amino acids: CASSVQETQYF. The CDR3 bases are TGTGCCAGCAGCGTCCAAGAGACCCAGTACTTC.

This chain connects TRBV12-5 to TRBJ1-4, with TRBD1 matching over 7 bases. Germline assignment: CDR1 LGHNT and CDR2 FRNRAP. The trim removed 7 bases at V and 2 bases at J, leaving 4 bases unmatched. The CDR3 runs to 14 residues. CDR3: CASDSGQTNEKLFF. The CDR3 DNA reads as TGTGCTAGTGATTCGGGACAGACTAATGAAAAACTGTTTTTT.

The CDR3 loop is CASSLVSTPYNEQFF. CDR3 DNA sequence: TGTGCCAGCAGCTTAGTCTCAACACCGTACAATGAGCAGTTCTTC. The chain joins TRBV11-3 to TRBJ2-1; D uncertain. Germline CDR1 and CDR2: SGHNT and YENEEA. V was pared by 1 base and J by 4 bases, with 11 bases between. The CDR3 has 15 amino acids.

The rearrangement joins TRBV5-4 to TRBJ2-1; 7 bases line up with TRBD1. V shed 3 bases, J shed 6 bases, and the junction held 9 bases outside the gene matches. The CDR3 has 15 amino acids. Germline lookup yields CDR1 SGHNT and CDR2 YYREEE (reference sequence). The CDR3 nucleotides read TGTGCCAGCAGCTCAACAGGGGACCGGGGCAATGAGCAGTTCTTC. This sequence encodes CASSSTGDRGNEQFF.

As DNA, the CDR3 is TGTGCCAGCGGAGGGAACACTGAAGCTTTCTTT. Amino acids: CASGGNTEAFF. The V gene is TRBV6-6, the J gene TRBJ1-1; D is uncertain. Trimming left V 8 bases short and J 1 base short, with 5 bases between. CDR1 MNHNY and CDR2 SVGAGI come from the germline V gene (reference sequence). The CDR3 sequence is 11 residues long.

The chain uses TRBV19 and TRBJ1-2; D possibly corresponds to TRBD1 (5 bases). Germline V gene sequence: CDR1 LNHDA, CDR2 SQIVND (reference sequence). Trimming left V 5 bases short and J 2 bases short, with 12 bases between. There are 14 residues in the CDR3. The CDR3 DNA sequence: TGTGCCAGTAGTCCCCAGGGTGGGAACTATGGCTACACCTTC. Amino acid sequence: CASSPQGGNYGYTF.

The genes are TRBV7-9 and TRBJ1-5; D is undetermined. This CDR3 is 14 amino acids long. Germline CDR1 SEHNR, CDR2 FQNEAQ (reference sequence). Trimming removed 5 bases from V and 0 bases from J, with 8 bases in between. The CDR3 coding sequence is TGTGCCAGCAGCGGAGGTGGTAGCAATCAGCCCCAGCATTTT. This gives the protein CASSGGGSNQPQHF.